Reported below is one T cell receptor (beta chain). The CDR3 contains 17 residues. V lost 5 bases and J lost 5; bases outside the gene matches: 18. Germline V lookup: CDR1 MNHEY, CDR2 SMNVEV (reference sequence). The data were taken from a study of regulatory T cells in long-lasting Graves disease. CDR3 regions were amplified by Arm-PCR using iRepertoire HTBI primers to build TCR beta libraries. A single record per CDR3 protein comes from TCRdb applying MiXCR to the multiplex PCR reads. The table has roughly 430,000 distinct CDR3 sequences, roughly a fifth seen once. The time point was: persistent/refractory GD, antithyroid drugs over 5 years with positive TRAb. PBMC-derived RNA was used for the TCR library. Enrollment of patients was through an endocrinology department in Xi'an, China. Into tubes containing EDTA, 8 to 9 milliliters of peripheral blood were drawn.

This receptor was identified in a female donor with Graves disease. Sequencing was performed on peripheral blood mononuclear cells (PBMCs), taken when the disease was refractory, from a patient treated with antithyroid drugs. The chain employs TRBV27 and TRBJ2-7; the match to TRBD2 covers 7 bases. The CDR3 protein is CASSPEAQTAGRDEQYF. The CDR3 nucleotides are TGTGCCAGCAGTCCCGAGGCACAGACCGCGGGGAGGGACGAGCAGTACTTC.